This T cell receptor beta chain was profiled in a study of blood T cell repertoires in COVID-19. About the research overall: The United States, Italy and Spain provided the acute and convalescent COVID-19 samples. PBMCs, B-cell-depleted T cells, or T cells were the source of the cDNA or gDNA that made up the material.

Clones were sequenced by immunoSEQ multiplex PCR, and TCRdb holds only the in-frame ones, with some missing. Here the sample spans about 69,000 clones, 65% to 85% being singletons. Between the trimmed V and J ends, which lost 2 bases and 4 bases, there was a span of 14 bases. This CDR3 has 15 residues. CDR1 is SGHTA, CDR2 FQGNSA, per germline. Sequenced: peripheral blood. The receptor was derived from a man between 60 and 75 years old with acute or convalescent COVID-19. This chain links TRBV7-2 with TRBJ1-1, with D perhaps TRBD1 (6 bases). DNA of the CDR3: TGTGCCAGCAGCTTAACTTTAACAGGGACCACTGAAGCTTTCTTT. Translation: CASSLTLTGTTEAFF.